Shown below are 9 T cell receptor beta chains from a single sample sequenced in a study of cytomegalovirus exposure and HLA in healthy donors. The PCR contained 60 Vbeta and 13 Jbeta primers. Here immunoSEQ multiplex PCR was the method, and the copy in TCRdb shows in-frame clones only, minus some. The table includes 150,000 or so clones, roughly 82% detected once. Sequenced sample: PBMCs. Source of these receptors: a woman aged 25 to 45 in good health and CMV-seronegative.

This chain joins TRBV28 and TRBJ2-5, with 7 bases lining up with TRBD1. V was clipped by 5 bases and J by 2 bases; unmatched bases: 5. The germline CDR1 and CDR2 sequences are MDHEN and SYDVKM. This CDR3 region has 14 residues. CDR3: CASSRDSPQETQYF. The CDR3 DNA follows: TGTGCCAGCAGTAGGGACAGCCCTCAAGAGACCCAGTACTTC.

This chain connects TRBV2 to TRBJ1-5; D possibly corresponds to TRBD1 (6 bases). Germline lookup yields CDR1 SNHLY and CDR2 FYNNEI. With 6 bases removed from V and 1 base from J, the gap between germline ends came to 16 bases. The CDR3 sequence is 16 residues long. Written as DNA, the CDR3 is TGTGCCAGCAGCCCTACCCAAGGACAGAGCAATCAGCCCCAGCATTTT. Translation: CASSPTQGQSNQPQHF.

The V gene is TRBV10-3, the J gene TRBJ2-5; 10 nucleotides match TRBD1. The CDR3 is 17 residues long. J was trimmed by 5 bases and V by 0 bases; bases with no gene match: 9. Germline V gene lookup returns CDR1 ENHRY and CDR2 SYGVKD. The CDR3 DNA follows: TGTGCCATCAGTGAGTCGACCGGACAGGGGGGTGGTGAGACCCAGTACTTC. Amino acid sequence: CAISESTGQGGGETQYF.

This clone has just a few counts. The chain links TRBV10-1 to TRBJ2-7, with TRBD2 as a possible D gene (6 bases). This CDR3 has 18 amino acids. V was cut by 6 bases and J by 0 bases, with 24 bases left in between. Germline loops: CDR1 WNHNN, CDR2 SYGVQD (reference sequence). DNA for the CDR3: TGCGCCAGCAGAGCCGCCCTAGCGTCTATCCCAAGCTCCTACGAGCAGTACTTC. Amino acid sequence: CASRAALASIPSSYEQYF.

The chain employs TRBV4-3 and TRBJ2-1; 7 bases agree with TRBD1. The germline V gene has CDR1 LGHNA and CDR2 YSLEER. CDR3 length: 16 amino acids. Trimming cost V 0 bases and J 8 bases; bases outside gene matches: 10. The CDR3 here is CASSQDPRGTADEQFF. The CDR3 DNA reads as TGCGCCAGCAGCCAAGATCCCAGGGGGACGGCGGATGAGCAGTTCTTC.

V gene TRBV9 combines with J gene TRBJ1-1, with 7 bases identical to TRBD1. The CDR3 length is 18 residues. V lost 0 bases to trimming and J lost 1 base; unmatched junction nucleotides: 12. Germline CDR1 SGDLS, CDR2 YYNGEE. CDR3: CASSVGRQGARGNTEAFF. The CDR3 region has the DNA TGTGCCAGCAGCGTAGGAAGACAGGGAGCGAGGGGGAACACTGAAGCTTTCTTT.

This clone was seen once. The rearrangement links TRBV10-3 to TRBJ1-1, with 7 bases aligning to TRBD1. The CDR3 sequence is 14 residues long. CDR1 is ENHRY, CDR2 SYGVKD, per germline. With 6 bases clipped from V and 1 base from J, the junction kept 5 bases outside the gene matches. CDR3 residues: CAIRPWTGNTEAFF. Written as DNA, the CDR3 is TGTGCCATCAGGCCCTGGACAGGGAACACTGAAGCTTTCTTT.

The chain links TRBV2 to TRBJ2-7; D might be TRBD1 (6 bases). The CDR3 sequence is 14 residues long. Trimming took 9 bases from V and 3 from J, leaving 18 bases between them. CDR1 SNHLY and CDR2 FYNNEI come from the germline V gene. The CDR3 DNA is TGTGCCAGAACTGATTACAGGGAGAACTACGAGCAGTACTTC. Encoded protein: CARTDYRENYEQYF.

This chain links TRBV4-1 with TRBJ2-2; D gene ambiguous. The CDR3 runs to 16 residues. Germline-derived CDR1 and CDR2 are MGHRA and YSYEKL. Deletions cut 0 bases from V and 3 bases from J, with 11 bases between. The CDR3 region is CASSQEWRSYTGELFF. The CDR3 DNA is TGCGCCAGCAGCCAAGAGTGGAGATCATACACCGGGGAGCTGTTTTTT.